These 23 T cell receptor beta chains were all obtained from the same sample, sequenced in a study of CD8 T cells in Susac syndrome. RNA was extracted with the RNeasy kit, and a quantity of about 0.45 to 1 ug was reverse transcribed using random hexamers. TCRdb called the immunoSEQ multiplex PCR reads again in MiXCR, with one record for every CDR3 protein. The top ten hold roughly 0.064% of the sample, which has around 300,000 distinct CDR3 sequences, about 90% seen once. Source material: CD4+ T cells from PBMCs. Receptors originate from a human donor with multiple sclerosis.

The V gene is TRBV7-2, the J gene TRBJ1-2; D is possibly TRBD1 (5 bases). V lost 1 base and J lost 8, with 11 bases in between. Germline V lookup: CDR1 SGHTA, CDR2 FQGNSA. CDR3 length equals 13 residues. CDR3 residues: CASSLGRGLGYTF. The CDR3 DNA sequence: TGTGCCAGCAGCTTAGGGAGGGGACTGGGCTACACCTTC.

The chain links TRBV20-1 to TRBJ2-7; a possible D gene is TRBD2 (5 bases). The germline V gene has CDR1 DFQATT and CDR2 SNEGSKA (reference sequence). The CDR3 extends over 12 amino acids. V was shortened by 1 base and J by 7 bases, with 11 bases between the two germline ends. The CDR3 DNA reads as TGCAGTGCTAGAGGAGGTCCGGGAGAGCAGTACTTC. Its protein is CSARGGPGEQYF.

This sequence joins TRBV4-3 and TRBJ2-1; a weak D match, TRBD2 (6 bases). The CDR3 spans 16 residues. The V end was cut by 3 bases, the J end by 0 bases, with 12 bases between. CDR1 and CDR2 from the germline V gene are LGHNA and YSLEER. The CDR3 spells CASSQGDFLSYNEQFF. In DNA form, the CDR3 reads TGCGCCAGCAGCCAGGGGGACTTCCTCTCCTACAATGAGCAGTTCTTC.

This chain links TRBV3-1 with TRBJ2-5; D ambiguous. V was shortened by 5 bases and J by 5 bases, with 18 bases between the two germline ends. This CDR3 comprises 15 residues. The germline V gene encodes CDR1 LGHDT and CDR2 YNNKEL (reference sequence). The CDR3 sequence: CASSYKGRSVETQYF. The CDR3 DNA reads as TGTGCCAGCAGCTACAAGGGTAGAAGCGTGGAGACCCAGTACTTC.

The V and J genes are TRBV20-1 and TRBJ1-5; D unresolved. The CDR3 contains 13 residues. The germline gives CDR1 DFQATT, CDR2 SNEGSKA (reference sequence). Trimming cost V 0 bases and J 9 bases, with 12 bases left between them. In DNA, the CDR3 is TGCAGTGCTAGAGACGACTTGATCGGGCCCCAGCATTTT. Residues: CSARDDLIGPQHF.

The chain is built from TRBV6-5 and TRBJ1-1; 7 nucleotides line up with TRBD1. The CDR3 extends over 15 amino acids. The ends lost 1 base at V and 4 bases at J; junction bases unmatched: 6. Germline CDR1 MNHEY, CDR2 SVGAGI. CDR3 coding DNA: TGTGCCAGCAGTTACTTAGACAGGGTGGGCACTGAAGCTTTCTTT. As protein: CASSYLDRVGTEAFF.

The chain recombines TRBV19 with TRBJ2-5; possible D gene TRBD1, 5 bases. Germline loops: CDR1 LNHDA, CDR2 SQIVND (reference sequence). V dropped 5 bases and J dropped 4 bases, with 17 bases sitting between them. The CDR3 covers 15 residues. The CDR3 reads CASSPRGRATETQYF. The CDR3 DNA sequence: TGTGCCAGTAGTCCCCGCGGCAGGGCAACAGAGACCCAGTACTTC.

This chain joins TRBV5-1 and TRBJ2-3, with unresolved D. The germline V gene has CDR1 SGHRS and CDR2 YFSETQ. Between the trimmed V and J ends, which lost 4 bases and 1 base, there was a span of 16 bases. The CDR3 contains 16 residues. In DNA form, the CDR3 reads TGCGCCAGCAGCGTCCTAGTGTCTTCGGGCACAGATACGCAGTATTTT. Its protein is CASSVLVSSGTDTQYF.

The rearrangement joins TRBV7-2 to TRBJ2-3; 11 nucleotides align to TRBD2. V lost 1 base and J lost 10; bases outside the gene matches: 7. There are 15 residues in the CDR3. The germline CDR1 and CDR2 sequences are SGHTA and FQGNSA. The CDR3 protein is CASSLGVSGRVAQYF. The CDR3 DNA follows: TGTGCCAGCAGCTTAGGGGTTAGCGGGAGGGTAGCGCAGTATTTT.

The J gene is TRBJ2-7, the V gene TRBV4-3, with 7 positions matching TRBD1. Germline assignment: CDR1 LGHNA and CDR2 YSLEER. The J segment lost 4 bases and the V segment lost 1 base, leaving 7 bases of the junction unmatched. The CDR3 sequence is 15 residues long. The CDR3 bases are TGCGCCAGCAGCCAAGCCGACAGGGTGGGGTACGAGCAGTACTTC. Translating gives CASSQADRVGYEQYF.

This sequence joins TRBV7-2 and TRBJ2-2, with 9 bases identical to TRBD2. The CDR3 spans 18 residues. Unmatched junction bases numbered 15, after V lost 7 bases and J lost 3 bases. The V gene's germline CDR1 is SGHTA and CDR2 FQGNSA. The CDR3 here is CASTSIGGRAGYTGELFF. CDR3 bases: TGTGCCAGCACCTCTATCGGCGGGAGGGCCGGCTACACCGGGGAGCTGTTTTTT.

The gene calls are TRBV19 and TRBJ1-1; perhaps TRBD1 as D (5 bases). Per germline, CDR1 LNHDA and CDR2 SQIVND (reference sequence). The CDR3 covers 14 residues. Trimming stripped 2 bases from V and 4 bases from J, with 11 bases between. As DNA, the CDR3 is TGTGCCAGTAGTATACGGGAGGGGTTCACTGAAGCTTTCTTT. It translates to CASSIREGFTEAFF. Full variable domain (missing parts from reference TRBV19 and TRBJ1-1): DGGITQSPKYLFRKEGQNVTLSCEQNLNHDAMYWYRQDPGQGLRLIYYSQIVNDFQKGDIAEGYSVSREKKESFPLTVTSAQKNPTAFYLCASSIREGFTEAFFGQGTRLTVV.

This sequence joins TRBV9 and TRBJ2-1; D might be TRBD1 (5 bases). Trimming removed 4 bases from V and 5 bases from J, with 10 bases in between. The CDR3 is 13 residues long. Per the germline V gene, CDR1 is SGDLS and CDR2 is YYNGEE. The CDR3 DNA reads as TGTGCCAGCAGCTCCGACAGAGACAATGAGCAGTTCTTC. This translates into CASSSDRDNEQFF.

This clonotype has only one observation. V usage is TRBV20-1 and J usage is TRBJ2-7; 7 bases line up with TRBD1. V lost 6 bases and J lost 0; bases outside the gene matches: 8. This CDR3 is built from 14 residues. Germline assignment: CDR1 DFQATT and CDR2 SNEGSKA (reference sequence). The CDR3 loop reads CSAVPGTASYEQYF. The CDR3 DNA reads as TGCAGTGCGGTTCCCGGGACAGCCTCCTACGAGCAGTACTTC.

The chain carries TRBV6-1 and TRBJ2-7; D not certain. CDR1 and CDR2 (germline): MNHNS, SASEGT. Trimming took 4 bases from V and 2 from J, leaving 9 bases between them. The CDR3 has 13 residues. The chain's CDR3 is CASSVEAPYEQYF. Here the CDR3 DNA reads TGTGCCAGCAGTGTAGAGGCCCCCTACGAGCAGTACTTC.

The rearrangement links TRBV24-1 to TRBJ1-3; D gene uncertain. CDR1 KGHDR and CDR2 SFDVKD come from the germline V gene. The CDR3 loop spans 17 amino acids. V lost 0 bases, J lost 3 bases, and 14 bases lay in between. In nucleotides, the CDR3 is TGTGCCACCAGTGATTTGCAGCCAGTAACCTTTGGAAACACCATATATTTT. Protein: CATSDLQPVTFGNTIYF.

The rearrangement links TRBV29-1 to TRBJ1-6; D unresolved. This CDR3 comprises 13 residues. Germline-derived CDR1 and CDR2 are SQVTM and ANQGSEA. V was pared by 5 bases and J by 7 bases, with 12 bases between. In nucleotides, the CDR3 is TGCAGCGTTACGGACGGCGGGAATTCACCCCTCCACTTT. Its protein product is CSVTDGGNSPLHF.

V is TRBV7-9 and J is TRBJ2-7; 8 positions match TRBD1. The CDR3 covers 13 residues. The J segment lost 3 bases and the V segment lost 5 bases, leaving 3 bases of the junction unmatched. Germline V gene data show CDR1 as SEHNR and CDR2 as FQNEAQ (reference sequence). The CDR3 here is CASSQDRGYEQYF. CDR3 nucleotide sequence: TGTGCCAGCAGCCAAGACAGGGGCTACGAGCAGTACTTC.

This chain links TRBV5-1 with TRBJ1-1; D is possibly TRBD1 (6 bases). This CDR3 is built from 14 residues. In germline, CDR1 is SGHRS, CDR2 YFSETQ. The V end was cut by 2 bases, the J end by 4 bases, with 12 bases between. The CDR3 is CASSFGQLGTEAFF. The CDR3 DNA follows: TGCGCCAGCAGCTTCGGACAGTTGGGCACTGAAGCTTTCTTT.

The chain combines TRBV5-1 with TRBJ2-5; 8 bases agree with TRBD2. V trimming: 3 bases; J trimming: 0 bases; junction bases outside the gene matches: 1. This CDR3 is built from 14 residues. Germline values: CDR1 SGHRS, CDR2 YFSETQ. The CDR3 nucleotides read TGCGCCAGCAGCTGGACTAGCCACCAAGAGACCCAGTACTTC. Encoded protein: CASSWTSHQETQYF.

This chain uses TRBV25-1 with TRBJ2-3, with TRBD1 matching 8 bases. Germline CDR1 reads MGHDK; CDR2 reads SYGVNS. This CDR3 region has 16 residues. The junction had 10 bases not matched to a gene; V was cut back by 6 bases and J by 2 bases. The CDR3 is CASSDRGDRYTDTQYF. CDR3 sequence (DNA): TGTGCCAGCAGCGACCGAGGGGACAGGTACACAGATACGCAGTATTTT.

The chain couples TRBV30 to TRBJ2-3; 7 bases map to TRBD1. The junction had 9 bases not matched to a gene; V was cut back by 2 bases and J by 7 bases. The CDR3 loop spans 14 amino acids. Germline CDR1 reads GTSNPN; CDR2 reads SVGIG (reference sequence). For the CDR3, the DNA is TGTGCCTGGAGTCGGCAGGGGGTAAGAAATACGCAGTATTTT. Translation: CAWSRQGVRNTQYF.

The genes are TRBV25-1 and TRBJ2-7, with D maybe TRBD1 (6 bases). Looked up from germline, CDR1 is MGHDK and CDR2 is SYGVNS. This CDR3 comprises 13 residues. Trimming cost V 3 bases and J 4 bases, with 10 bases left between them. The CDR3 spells CASSDRDNYEQYF. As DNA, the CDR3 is TGTGCCAGCAGTGACCGGGACAATTACGAGCAGTACTTC.